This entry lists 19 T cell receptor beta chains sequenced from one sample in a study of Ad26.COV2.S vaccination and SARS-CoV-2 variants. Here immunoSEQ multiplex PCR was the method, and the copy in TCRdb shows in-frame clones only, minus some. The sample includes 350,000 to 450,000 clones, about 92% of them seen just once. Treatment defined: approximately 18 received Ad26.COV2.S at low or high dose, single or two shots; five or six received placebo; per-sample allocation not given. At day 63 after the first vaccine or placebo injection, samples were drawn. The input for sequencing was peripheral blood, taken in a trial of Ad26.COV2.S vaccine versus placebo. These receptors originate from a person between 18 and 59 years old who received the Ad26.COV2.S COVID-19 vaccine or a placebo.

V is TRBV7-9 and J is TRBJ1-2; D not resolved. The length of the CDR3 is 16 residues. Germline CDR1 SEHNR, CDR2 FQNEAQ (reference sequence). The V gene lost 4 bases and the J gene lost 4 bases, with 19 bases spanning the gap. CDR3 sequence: CASSSFRGPGGYGYTF. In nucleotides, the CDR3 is TGTGCCAGCAGCTCCTTCCGAGGGCCCGGCGGCTATGGCTACACCTTC. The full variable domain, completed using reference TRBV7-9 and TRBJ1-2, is DTGVSQNPRHKITKRGQNVTFRCDPISEHNRLYWYRQTLGQGPEFLTYFQNEAQLEKSRLLSDRFSAERPKGSFSTLEIQRTEQGDSAMYLCASSSFRGPGGYGYTFGSGTRLTVV.

DNA for the CDR3: TGTGCCAGCAGCCTCGGACCCCAAGAGACCCAGTACTTC. Translation gives CASSLGPQETQYF. V gene TRBV7-6 combines with J gene TRBJ2-5, with D unclear. Deletions cut 5 bases from V and 1 base from J, with 8 bases between. Germline values: CDR1 SGHVS, CDR2 FNYEAQ. The CDR3 extends over 13 amino acids. Complete variable domain (other parts from reference TRBV7-6 and TRBJ2-5): GAGVSQSPRYKVTKRGQDVALRCDPISGHVSLYWYRQALGQGPEFLTYFNYEAQQDKSGLPNDRFSAERPEGSISTLTIQRTEQRDSAMYRCASSLGPQETQYFGPGTRLLVL.

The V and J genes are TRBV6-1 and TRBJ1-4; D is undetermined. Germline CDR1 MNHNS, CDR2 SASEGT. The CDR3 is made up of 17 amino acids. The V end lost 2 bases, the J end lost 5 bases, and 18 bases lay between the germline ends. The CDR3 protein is CASSEYSLTVVNEKLFF. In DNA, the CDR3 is TGTGCCAGCAGTGAATACTCATTGACGGTCGTGAATGAAAAACTGTTTTTT.

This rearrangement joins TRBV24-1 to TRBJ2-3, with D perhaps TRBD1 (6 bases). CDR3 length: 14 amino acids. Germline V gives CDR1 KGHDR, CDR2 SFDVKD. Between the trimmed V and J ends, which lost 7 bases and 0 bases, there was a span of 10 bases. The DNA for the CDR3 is TGTGCCACCAGGGCGACAGGCAGCACAGATACGCAGTATTTT. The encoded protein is CATRATGSTDTQYF.

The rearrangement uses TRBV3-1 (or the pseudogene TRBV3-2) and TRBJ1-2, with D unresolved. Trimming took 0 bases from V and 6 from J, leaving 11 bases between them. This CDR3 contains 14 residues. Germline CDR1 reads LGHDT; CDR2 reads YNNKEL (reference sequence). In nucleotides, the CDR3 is TGTGCCAGCAGCCAAGAGGGGAATGTGAATGGCTACACCTTC. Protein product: CASSQEGNVNGYTF.

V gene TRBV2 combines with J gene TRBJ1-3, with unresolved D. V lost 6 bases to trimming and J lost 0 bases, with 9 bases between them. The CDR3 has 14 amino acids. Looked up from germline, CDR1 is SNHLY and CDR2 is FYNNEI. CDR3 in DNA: TGTGCCAGCAGAATGAGCTACTCTGGAAACACCATATATTTT. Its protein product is CASRMSYSGNTIYF.

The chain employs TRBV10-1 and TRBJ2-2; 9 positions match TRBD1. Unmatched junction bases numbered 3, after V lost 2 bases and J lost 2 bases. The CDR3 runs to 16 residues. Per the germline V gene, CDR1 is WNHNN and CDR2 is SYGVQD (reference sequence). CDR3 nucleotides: TGCGCCAGCAGTGAGGGGACAGGGATTAACACCGGGGAGCTGTTTTTT. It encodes CASSEGTGINTGELFF.

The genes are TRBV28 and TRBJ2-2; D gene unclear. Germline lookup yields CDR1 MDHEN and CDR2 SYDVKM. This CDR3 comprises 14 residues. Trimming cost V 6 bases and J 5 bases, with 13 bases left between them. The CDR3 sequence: CASRTIWWTGELFF. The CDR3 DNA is TGTGCCAGCAGGACAATATGGTGGACCGGGGAGCTGTTTTTT. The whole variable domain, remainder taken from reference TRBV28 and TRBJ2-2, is DVKVTQSSRYLVKRTGEKVFLECVQDMDHENMFWYRQDPGLGLRLIYFSYDVKMKEKGDIPEGYSVSREKKERFSLILESASTNQTSMYLCASRTIWWTGELFFGEGSRLTVL.

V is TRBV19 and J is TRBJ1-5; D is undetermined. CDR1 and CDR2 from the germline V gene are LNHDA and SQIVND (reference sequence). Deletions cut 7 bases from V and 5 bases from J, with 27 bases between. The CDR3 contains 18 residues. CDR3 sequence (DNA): TGTGCCAGTACTTCAAGAACTCTGAGAAGGGTAGCCGATCAGCCCCAGCATTTT. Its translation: CASTSRTLRRVADQPQHF.

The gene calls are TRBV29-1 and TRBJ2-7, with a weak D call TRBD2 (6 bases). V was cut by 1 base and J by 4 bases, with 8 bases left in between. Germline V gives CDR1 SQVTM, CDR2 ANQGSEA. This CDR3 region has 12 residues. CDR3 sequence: CSVEVRGYEQYF. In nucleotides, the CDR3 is TGCAGCGTTGAAGTCCGGGGGTACGAGCAGTACTTC.

The CDR3 spells CASSFGGYNEQFF. The CDR3 DNA sequence: TGTGCCAGCAGCTTTGGGGGGTACAATGAGCAGTTCTTC. The chain has TRBV11-2 and TRBJ2-1; D might be TRBD2 (6 bases). Germline loops: CDR1 SGHAT, CDR2 FQNNGV. CDR3 size: 13 residues. The V gene lost 3 bases and the J gene lost 4 bases, with 7 bases spanning the gap.

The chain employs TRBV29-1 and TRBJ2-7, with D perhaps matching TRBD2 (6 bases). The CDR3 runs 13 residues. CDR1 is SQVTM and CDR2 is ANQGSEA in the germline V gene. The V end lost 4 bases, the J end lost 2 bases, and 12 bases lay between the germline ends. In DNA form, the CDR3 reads TGCAGCGTTGCGCCGGGACTTCCCTACGAGCAGTACTTC. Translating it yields CSVAPGLPYEQYF.

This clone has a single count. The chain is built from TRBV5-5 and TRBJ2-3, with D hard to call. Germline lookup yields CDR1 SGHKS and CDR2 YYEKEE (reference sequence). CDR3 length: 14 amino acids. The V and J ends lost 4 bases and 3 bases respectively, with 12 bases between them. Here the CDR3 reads CASSPPGWTDTQYF. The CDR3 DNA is TGTGCCAGCAGCCCACCTGGCTGGACAGATACGCAGTATTTT.

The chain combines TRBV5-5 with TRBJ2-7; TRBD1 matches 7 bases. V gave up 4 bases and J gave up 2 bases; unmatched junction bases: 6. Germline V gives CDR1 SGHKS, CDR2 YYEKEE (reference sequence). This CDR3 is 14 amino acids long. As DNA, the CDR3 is TGTGCCAGCAGCCCCGACCAGGGGGCCTACGAGCAGTACTTC. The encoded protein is CASSPDQGAYEQYF.

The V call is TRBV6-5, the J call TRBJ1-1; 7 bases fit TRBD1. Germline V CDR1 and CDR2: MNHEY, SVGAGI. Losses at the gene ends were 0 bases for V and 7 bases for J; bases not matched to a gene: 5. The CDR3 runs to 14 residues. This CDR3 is CASSYSGTAVEAFF. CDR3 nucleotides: TGTGCCAGCAGTTACTCGGGGACAGCGGTTGAAGCTTTCTTT.

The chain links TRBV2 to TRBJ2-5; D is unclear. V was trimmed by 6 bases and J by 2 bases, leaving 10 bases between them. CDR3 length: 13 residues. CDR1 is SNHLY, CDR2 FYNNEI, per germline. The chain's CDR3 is CASSSRVQETQYF. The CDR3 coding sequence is TGTGCCAGCAGCAGTAGGGTTCAAGAGACCCAGTACTTC. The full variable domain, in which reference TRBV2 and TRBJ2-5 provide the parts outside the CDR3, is EPEVTQTPSHQVTQMGQEVILRCVPISNHLYFYWYRQILGQKVEFLVSFYNNEISEKSEIFDDQFSVERPDGSNFTLKIRSTKLEDSAMYFCASSSRVQETQYFGPGTRLLVL.

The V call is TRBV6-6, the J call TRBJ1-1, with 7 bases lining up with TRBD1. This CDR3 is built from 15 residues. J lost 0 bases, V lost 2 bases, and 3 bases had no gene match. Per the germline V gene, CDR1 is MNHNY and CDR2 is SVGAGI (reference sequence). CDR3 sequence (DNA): TGTGCCAGCAGTTACGAGGGACAGTTGAACACTGAAGCTTTCTTT. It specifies CASSYEGQLNTEAFF.

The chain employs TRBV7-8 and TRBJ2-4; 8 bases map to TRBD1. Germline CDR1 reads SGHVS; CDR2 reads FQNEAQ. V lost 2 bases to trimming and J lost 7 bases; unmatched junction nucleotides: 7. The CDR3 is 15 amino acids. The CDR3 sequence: CASSLSQGAGNIQYF. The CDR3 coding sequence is TGTGCCAGCAGCTTAAGTCAGGGGGCGGGTAACATTCAGTACTTC.

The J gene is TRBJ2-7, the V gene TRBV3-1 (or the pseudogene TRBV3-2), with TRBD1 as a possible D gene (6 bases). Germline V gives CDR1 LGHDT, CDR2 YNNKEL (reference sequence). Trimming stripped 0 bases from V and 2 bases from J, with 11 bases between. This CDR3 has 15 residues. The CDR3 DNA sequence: TGTGCCAGCAGCCAAGACTACAGGGTCGCCTACGAGCAGTACTTC. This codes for CASSQDYRVAYEQYF.